Described below is a single TCR beta chain sequence and its context. The data derive from a study of Graves' ophthalmopathy and Graves' hyperthyroidism. Amplification of the TCR beta CDR3 regions used RNA transcripts (as template). In the first round, RT-PCR was carried out with HTBI primers, and a multiplex PCR formed the second round. TCRdb re-derived calls from the multiplex PCR reads in MiXCR, one entry per CDR3 protein. The profile covers approximately 460,000 distinct CDR3 sequences, with 14% appearing a single time and about 10% taken by the ten largest. PBMCs came from roughly 9.2 ml of fresh peripheral blood. The CDR3 runs 16 residues. Germline lookup yields CDR1 SGHRS and CDR2 YFSETQ. Trimming at V came to 0 bases and at J to 4 bases, leaving 4 bases not matched to a gene.

The chain has TRBV5-1 and TRBJ2-2; 9 bases agree with TRBD2. This clonotype originated in a young woman with Graves' ophthalmopathy. Sequencing was carried out using blood. DNA of the CDR3: TGCGCCAGCAGCTTGGTTAGCGGGGGCACCACCGGGGAGCTGTTTTTT. It specifies CASSLVSGGTTGELFF.